Below are 3 T cell receptor beta chains sequenced from a single sample in a study of CD8+CD57+ T cells in acquired aplastic anemia. Genomic DNA, serving as template, underwent TCR beta VDJ and CDR3 profiling. MiXCR, applied by TCRdb to the reads, yields one record per CDR3 protein. The data hold around 200,000 distinct CDR3 sequences, with around 60% observed a single time. Sequencing was carried out using sorted CD4+, CD8+, or CD8+CD57+ T cells (not recorded which) from PBMCs. These receptors came from a human donor in good health.

The chain uses TRBV24-1 and TRBJ2-7; D remains unclear. CDR3 size: 15 residues. V lost 2 bases and J 3 bases, leaving 13 bases between the germline ends. Germline CDR1 and CDR2: KGHDR and SFDVKD. The CDR3, as DNA: TGTGCCACCAGTGATTCGCGAGGTCCTCTCTACGAGCAGTACTTC. Translation: CATSDSRGPLYEQYF.

This clonotype has only a few counts. The chain combines TRBV6-6 with TRBJ2-7; TRBD2 matches 10 bases. The CDR3 runs to 14 residues. Looked up from germline, CDR1 is MNHNY and CDR2 is SVGAGI (reference sequence). V was pared by 6 bases and J by 7 bases, with 9 bases of the junction left unmatched. The CDR3 is CASSLDSGGREQYF. Written as DNA, the CDR3 is TGTGCCAGCAGCTTGGATAGCGGGGGGCGAGAGCAGTACTTC.

With respect to this clonotype: Here the CDR3 omits its conserved ending phenylalanine or tryptophan, so a read error is the likely source. Written as DNA, the CDR3 is TGCAGTGCAAGAATGACAGGGAGTACGAGCAATCAGCCCCAGCATCTT. This codes for CSARMTGSTSNQPQHL. This sequence joins TRBV20-1 and TRBJ1-5, with 7 bases identical to TRBD1. With 6 bases clipped from V and 1 base from J, the junction kept 12 bases outside the gene matches. The CDR3 consists of 16 residues. Germline-derived CDR1 and CDR2 are DFQATT and SNEGSKA (reference sequence).